The 21 T cell receptor beta chains below were found in one sample sequenced in a study of T cell responses to AZD1222 COVID-19 vaccine. Libraries were prepared by immunoSEQ multiplex PCR; TCRdb keeps only in-frame clonotypes and omits some of them. The repertoire holds some 170,000 clones, with less than 90% as singletons. Here the sequenced sample was peripheral blood, taken on day 0 of AZD1222 vaccination. These receptors originate from an adult in good health.

This chain links TRBV30 with TRBJ2-1, with 9 bases that match TRBD1. The germline V gene has CDR1 GTSNPN and CDR2 SVGIG (reference sequence). This CDR3 has 12 residues. J gave up 9 bases and V 5 bases, and 5 bases lay outside the gene matches. The DNA for the CDR3 is TGTGCCTGGGGACAGGGGATTTCTGAGCAGTTCTTC. Encoded protein: CAWGQGISEQFF.

The J gene is TRBJ2-1, the V gene TRBV5-6; 11 bases line up with TRBD1. V was clipped by 4 bases and J by 4 bases; unmatched bases: 4. The CDR3 has 15 residues. In germline, CDR1 is SGHDT, CDR2 YYEEEE. DNA for the CDR3: TGTGCCAGCAGCCGCGGGACAGGGGGTTACAATGAGCAGTTCTTC. Its translation: CASSRGTGGYNEQFF.

This clone is a singleton in its sample. The chain joins TRBV30 to TRBJ1-2; no firm D call. CDR3 size: 14 residues. The germline V gene encodes CDR1 GTSNPN and CDR2 SVGIG (reference sequence). V lost 1 base and J 0 bases, leaving 9 bases between the germline ends. Here the CDR3 reads CAWSGPRANYGYTF. The CDR3 nucleotides are TGTGCCTGGAGTGGACCTAGGGCTAACTATGGCTACACCTTC.

This clone appeared a few times. The chain uses TRBV19 and TRBJ1-1, with 10 positions matching TRBD1. CDR1 and CDR2 (germline): LNHDA, SQIVND (reference sequence). The CDR3 loop spans 14 amino acids. Trimming took 5 bases from V and 4 from J; bases not matched to a gene: 4. CDR3 sequence reads: CASSPRDRGTEAFF. The DNA of the CDR3 is TGTGCCAGTAGTCCCCGGGACAGGGGCACTGAAGCTTTCTTT.

This clone was detected once. The genes are TRBV6-6 and TRBJ1-3, with D hard to call. CDR1 and CDR2 from the germline V gene are MNHNY and SVGAGI (reference sequence). CDR3 length equals 13 residues. V dropped 6 bases and J dropped 4 bases, with 10 bases sitting between them. CDR3 region: CASSRGEGNTIYF. The DNA of the CDR3 is TGTGCCAGCAGCCGCGGGGAGGGAAACACCATATATTTT.

The J gene is TRBJ2-5, the V gene TRBV15; tentative D call: TRBD2 (5 bases). This CDR3 has 17 amino acids. Looked up from germline, CDR1 is LNHNV and CDR2 is YYDKDF (reference sequence). The V end lost 5 bases, the J end lost 3 bases, and 22 bases lay between the germline ends. CDR3 coding DNA: TGTGCCACCAGCTCCTTTCCCGGTCAGGCCGGGGAAGAGACCCAGTACTTC. Translated: CATSSFPGQAGEETQYF.

The table lists this clone with a count of one. This rearrangement joins TRBV11-2 to TRBJ1-4; D unclear. Deletions cut 4 bases from V and 8 bases from J, with 14 bases between. The CDR3 runs 14 residues. Germline-derived CDR1 and CDR2 are SGHAT and FQNNGV. The CDR3, as DNA: TGTGCCAGCAGCTACGGATATCAAGGCGAAAAACTGTTTTTT. This gives the protein CASSYGYQGEKLFF.

The chain carries TRBV10-3 and TRBJ2-3, with 8 nucleotides matching TRBD2. CDR3 length: 15 residues. Germline loops: CDR1 ENHRY, CDR2 SYGVKD. V shed 8 bases and J 4 bases; nucleotides not matched to a gene: 11. The DNA of the CDR3 is TGTGCCATCCGGGGGCGGGGGGCCAGGGCAGATACGCAGTATTTT. It encodes CAIRGRGARADTQYF.

The chain couples TRBV4-3 to TRBJ1-1; 9 bases line up with TRBD1. There are 13 residues in the CDR3. Trimming cost V 2 bases and J 8 bases; bases outside gene matches: 3. Germline loops: CDR1 LGHNA, CDR2 YSLEER. For the CDR3, the DNA is TGCGCCAGCAGCCAAACCGGGACAGGGGAAGCTTTCTTT. It encodes CASSQTGTGEAFF.

The genes are TRBV5-1 and TRBJ2-1; D is unclear. Germline V lookup: CDR1 SGHRS, CDR2 YFSETQ. Trimming left V 3 bases short and J 7 bases short, with 11 bases between. CDR3 size: 13 residues. The CDR3 DNA follows: TGCGCCAGCAGCTCCCTAGACCGAAATGAGCAGTTCTTC. Translating it yields CASSSLDRNEQFF.

This clone was found once. The chain employs TRBV2 and TRBJ2-2; the match to TRBD2 covers 8 bases. The J segment lost 4 bases and the V segment lost 3 bases, leaving 4 bases of the junction unmatched. The CDR3 covers 15 residues. Germline V CDR1 and CDR2: SNHLY, FYNNEI. CDR3 loop: CASSDSGGATGELFF. CDR3 coding DNA: TGTGCCAGCAGTGACTCGGGGGGGGCCACCGGGGAGCTGTTTTTT. Filled out from reference TRBV2 and TRBJ2-2, the complete variable domain reads EPEVTQTPSHQVTQMGQEVILRCVPISNHLYFYWYRQILGQKVEFLVSFYNNEISEKSEIFDDQFSVERPDGSNFTLKIRSTKLEDSAMYFCASSDSGGATGELFFGEGSRLTVL.

This clone was detected only once. The chain combines TRBV7-3 with TRBJ2-1, with TRBD1 matching 8 bases. Unmatched junction bases numbered 5, after V lost 7 bases and J lost 0 bases. Germline CDR1 and CDR2: SGHTA and FQGTGA. CDR3 size: 15 residues. Here the CDR3 DNA reads TGTGCCAGCAACGGGGACAGGAGCTCCTACAATGAGCAGTTCTTC. It encodes CASNGDRSSYNEQFF.

The chain uses TRBV7-9 and TRBJ1-4; 9 bases are shared with TRBD1. Germline CDR1 reads SEHNR; CDR2 reads FQNEAQ (reference sequence). The CDR3 loop spans 15 amino acids. The V gene end was trimmed by 3 bases and the J gene end by 8 bases; junction bases not matched to a gene: 7. Here the CDR3 DNA reads TGTGCCAGCAGCTTCAACAGGGGGCTTGGGGAAAAACTGTTTTTT. It codes for CASSFNRGLGEKLFF.

The DNA for the CDR3 is TGTGCCACCAGTGACCCCTCCTCCGGTCCCGCCAACGAGCAGTACTTC. This encodes CATSDPSSGPANEQYF. This chain uses TRBV24-1 with TRBJ2-7; D is unresolved. There are 16 residues in the CDR3. The germline gives CDR1 KGHDR, CDR2 SFDVKD. Deletions cut 4 bases from V and 5 bases from J, with 20 bases between.

The chain has TRBV2 and TRBJ2-7, with D unclear. The V gene's germline CDR1 is SNHLY and CDR2 FYNNEI. V was trimmed by 4 bases and J by 1 base, leaving 8 bases between them. The CDR3 consists of 13 residues. DNA of the CDR3: TGTGCCAGCAGTGGCCAACGGTCCTACGAGCAGTACTTC. It codes for CASSGQRSYEQYF.

The chain has TRBV5-4 and TRBJ1-5, with unresolved D. The ends were cut back, 0 bases at V and 4 bases at J, with 2 bases in the middle. This CDR3 spans 12 amino acids. Per germline, CDR1 SGHNT and CDR2 YYREEE (reference sequence). The CDR3 sequence: CASSLDNQPQHF. The CDR3 region has the DNA TGTGCCAGCAGCTTGGATAATCAGCCCCAGCATTTT.

This chain uses TRBV3-1 (or the pseudogene TRBV3-2) with TRBJ2-2; 11 bases line up with TRBD2. The trim removed 3 bases at V and 6 bases at J, leaving 9 bases unmatched. The CDR3 spans 17 residues. Germline CDR1 and CDR2: LGHDT and YNNKEL (reference sequence). The CDR3 coding sequence is TGTGCCAGCAGCCATGAGGGAATAGCGGGAGGGGCCGGGGAGCTGTTTTTT. Protein: CASSHEGIAGGAGELFF.

V usage is TRBV7-3 and J usage is TRBJ2-2, with 7 bases aligning to TRBD1. The V segment lost 5 bases and the J segment 1 base; nucleotides outside the gene matches: 13. Per the germline V gene, CDR1 is SGHTA and CDR2 is FQGTGA. The CDR3 is made up of 18 amino acids. The DNA of the CDR3 is TGTGCCAGCAGCCCCAGCTGGACCGGGACAGAGAACACCGGGGAGCTGTTTTTT. This sequence encodes CASSPSWTGTENTGELFF.

The rearrangement links TRBV6-5 to TRBJ2-5, with D possibly matching TRBD1 (5 bases). Germline assignment: CDR1 MNHEY and CDR2 SVGAGI. V was pared by 2 bases and J by 4 bases, with 8 bases between. The CDR3 extends over 13 amino acids. CDR3 protein: CASSYRGPETQYF. The DNA for the CDR3 is TGTGCCAGCAGTTACAGGGGCCCAGAGACCCAGTACTTC.

The chain joins TRBV6-5 to TRBJ2-7; D possibly corresponds to TRBD2 (5 bases). The germline V and J ends were trimmed by 7 bases and 0 bases, with 13 bases remaining between them. Germline V gene sequence: CDR1 MNHEY, CDR2 SVGAGI. This CDR3 has 14 amino acids. The CDR3 protein is CASIEGRSSYEQYV. CDR3 nucleotide sequence: TGTGCCAGCATCGAGGGAAGGAGCTCCTACGAGCAGTACGTC.

This clone was seen only once. The chain combines TRBV2 with TRBJ2-3; the match to TRBD2 covers 9 bases. CDR3 size: 15 residues. The germline gives CDR1 SNHLY, CDR2 FYNNEI. Germline trimming cut 5 bases from V and 3 bases from J; bases unmatched to any gene: 6. The CDR3 region has the DNA TGTGCCAGCAGTCCCCGTAGCGGGAGTACAGATACGCAGTATTTT. Translating it yields CASSPRSGSTDTQYF.